This entry lists 14 T cell receptor beta chains sequenced from one sample in a study of identical twins. Using its own MiXCR run on the 5' RACE reads, TCRdb lists one record per CDR3 protein. The sample gives some 690,000 distinct CDR3 sequences, less than 25% of which show up once; about 4.5% is in the top ten. This same sample was also part of a study on T cells expressing NK-cell markers.

Sequenced sample: PBMCs. The receptors were gathered from a young woman in good health.

This clonotype was found many times. V usage is TRBV6-5 and J usage is TRBJ1-2; 8 bases line up with TRBD1. V dropped 4 bases and J dropped 3; count of bases not matched to a gene: 7. The CDR3 consists of 15 residues. Germline CDR1 reads MNHEY; CDR2 reads SVGAGI. CDR3 bases: TGTGCCAGCAGTTCCTCACAGGGGGTGGACTATGGCTACACCTTC. This encodes CASSSSQGVDYGYTF.

This clonotype has just a few counts. The chain recombines TRBV5-1 with TRBJ2-2; D gene uncertain. Trimming removed 7 bases at V and 0 bases at J, with 10 bases between. Germline-derived CDR1 and CDR2 are SGHRS and YFSETQ. The CDR3 loop spans 14 amino acids. The CDR3 DNA reads TGCGCCAGCGAAAAGGGCCCGAACACCGGGGAGCTGTTTTTT. As protein: CASEKGPNTGELFF.

The chain combines TRBV29-1 with TRBJ1-1; D call uncertain. The CDR3 is 14 amino acids. From germline, CDR1 is SQVTM and CDR2 ANQGSEA. V was clipped by 4 bases and J by 1 base, with 13 bases between them. CDR3 sequence reads: CSVGSTTSNTEAFF. The CDR3 DNA is TGCAGCGTTGGGAGCACCACTTCGAACACTGAAGCTTTCTTT.

The sample holds a few counts of this clonotype. J is TRBJ2-7 and V is TRBV12-3 or TRBV12-4; the D gene is possibly TRBD2 (5 bases). Deletions cut 2 bases from V and 5 bases from J, with 10 bases between. This CDR3 contains 13 residues. DNA for the CDR3: TGTGCCAGCAGTTTACGCGGGTCGGACGAGCAGTACTTC. Protein product: CASSLRGSDEQYF.

The chain recombines TRBV4-2 with TRBJ2-3, with D perhaps given as TRBD1 or TRBD2 (5 bases each). The germline V gene encodes CDR1 LGHNA and CDR2 YNFKEQ. The CDR3 covers 16 residues. V lost 3 bases, J lost 10 bases, and 23 bases lay in between. Here the CDR3 DNA reads TGTGCCAGCAGCCAGGAAACTCCGGGACCTGTGGAGCCGCAGTATTTT. Translated: CASSQETPGPVEPQYF.

The CDR3 is CASSHPLAASYNEQFF. The CDR3 DNA follows: TGTGCCAGCAGCCACCCTCTAGCGGCCTCCTACAATGAGCAGTTCTTC. This chain uses TRBV14 with TRBJ2-1, with 7 nucleotides matching TRBD2. The CDR3 spans 16 residues. In germline, CDR1 is SGHDN, CDR2 FVKESK. Germline trimming cut 3 bases from V and 0 bases from J; bases unmatched to any gene: 5.

This clonotype showed up many times. The chain carries TRBV6-5 and TRBJ1-5; D ambiguous. V shed 4 bases and J shed 6 bases, with 10 bases lying between them. This CDR3 spans 13 amino acids. The germline gives CDR1 MNHEY, CDR2 SVGAGI. CDR3 coding DNA: TGTGCCAGCAGTTCGACTGTAACTCAGCCCCAGCATTTT. It specifies CASSSTVTQPQHF.

The chain combines TRBV6-1 with TRBJ2-7; D gene unclear. Trimming took 3 bases from V and 2 from J, leaving 11 bases between them. Germline V gene lookup returns CDR1 MNHNS and CDR2 SASEGT. This CDR3 region has 14 residues. DNA for the CDR3: TGTGCCAGCAGTGAGCCCGTGGCCGCCTACGAGCAGTACTTC. It is translated as CASSEPVAAYEQYF.

The chain joins TRBV11-2 to TRBJ2-3, with TRBD2 matching over 8 bases. The CDR3 is 15 residues long. The V segment lost 9 bases and the J segment 4 bases; nucleotides outside the gene matches: 12. From germline, CDR1 is SGHAT and CDR2 FQNNGV. The CDR3 is CARETGLVSSDTQYF. CDR3 DNA: TGTGCCAGAGAAACGGGACTAGTCTCCTCAGATACGCAGTATTTT.

The sample holds a few counts of this clonotype. The J gene is TRBJ1-1, the V gene TRBV14; D uncertain. CDR1 is SGHDN, CDR2 FVKESK, per germline. CDR3 length: 13 amino acids. V was pared by 2 bases and J by 6 bases, with 10 bases between. CDR3 bases: TGTGCCAGCAGCCAATATGGCCCCGCTGAAGCTTTCTTT. As protein: CASSQYGPAEAFF.

This clonotype has only a few counts. This chain joins TRBV12-3 or TRBV12-4 and TRBJ1-2; TRBD1 agrees at 9 bases. V gave up 7 bases and J gave up 8 bases; unmatched junction bases: 8. CDR3 length: 13 amino acids. DNA of the CDR3: TGTGCCAGCACCCGGGACAGGGTACGCGGCTACACCTTC. Its protein product is CASTRDRVRGYTF.

The count of this clonotype is one. The chain has TRBV7-9 and TRBJ2-2, with D hard to call. This CDR3 comprises 14 residues. CDR1 is SEHNR and CDR2 is FQNEAQ in the germline V gene (reference sequence). V lost 8 bases and J lost 6, with 16 bases in between. CDR3: CASALSLASGELFF. CDR3 nucleotides: TGTGCCAGCGCTCTTTCTCTGGCGTCCGGGGAGCTGTTTTTT.

The V call is TRBV6-5, the J call TRBJ1-5; D gene uncertain. Trimming removed 6 bases at V and 7 bases at J, with 10 bases between. The CDR3 has 12 amino acids. Germline V gene data show CDR1 as MNHEY and CDR2 as SVGAGI. This CDR3 reads CASSQSGQPQHF. The CDR3 nucleotides read TGTGCCAGCAGCCAATCGGGACAGCCCCAGCATTTT.

The chain couples TRBV5-1 to TRBJ2-1, with a possible D match to TRBD1 (6 bases). The V gene's germline CDR1 is SGHRS and CDR2 YFSETQ. This CDR3 comprises 14 residues. Trimming stripped 4 bases from V and 8 bases from J, with 16 bases between. The CDR3 protein is CASSISGETDEQFF. The CDR3 region has the DNA TGCGCCAGCAGCATCTCAGGGGAAACGGATGAGCAGTTCTTC.